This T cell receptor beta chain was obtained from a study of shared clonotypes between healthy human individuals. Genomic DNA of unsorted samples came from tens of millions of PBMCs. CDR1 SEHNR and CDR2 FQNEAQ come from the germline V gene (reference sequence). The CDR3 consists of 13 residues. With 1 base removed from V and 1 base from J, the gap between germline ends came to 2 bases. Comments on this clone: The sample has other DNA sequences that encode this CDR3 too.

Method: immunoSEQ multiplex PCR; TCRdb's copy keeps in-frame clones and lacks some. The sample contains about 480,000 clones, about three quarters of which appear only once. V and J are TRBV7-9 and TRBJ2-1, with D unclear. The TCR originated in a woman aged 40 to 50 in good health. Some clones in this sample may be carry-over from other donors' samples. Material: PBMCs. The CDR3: CASSLGSYNEQFF. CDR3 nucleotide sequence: TGTGCCAGCAGCTTAGGATCCTACAATGAGCAGTTCTTC. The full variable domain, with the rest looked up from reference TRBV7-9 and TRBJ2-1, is DTGVSQNPRHKITKRGQNVTFRCDPISEHNRLYWYRQTLGQGPEFLTYFQNEAQLEKSRLLSDRFSAERPKGSFSTLEIQRTEQGDSAMYLCASSLGSYNEQFFGPGTRLTVL.